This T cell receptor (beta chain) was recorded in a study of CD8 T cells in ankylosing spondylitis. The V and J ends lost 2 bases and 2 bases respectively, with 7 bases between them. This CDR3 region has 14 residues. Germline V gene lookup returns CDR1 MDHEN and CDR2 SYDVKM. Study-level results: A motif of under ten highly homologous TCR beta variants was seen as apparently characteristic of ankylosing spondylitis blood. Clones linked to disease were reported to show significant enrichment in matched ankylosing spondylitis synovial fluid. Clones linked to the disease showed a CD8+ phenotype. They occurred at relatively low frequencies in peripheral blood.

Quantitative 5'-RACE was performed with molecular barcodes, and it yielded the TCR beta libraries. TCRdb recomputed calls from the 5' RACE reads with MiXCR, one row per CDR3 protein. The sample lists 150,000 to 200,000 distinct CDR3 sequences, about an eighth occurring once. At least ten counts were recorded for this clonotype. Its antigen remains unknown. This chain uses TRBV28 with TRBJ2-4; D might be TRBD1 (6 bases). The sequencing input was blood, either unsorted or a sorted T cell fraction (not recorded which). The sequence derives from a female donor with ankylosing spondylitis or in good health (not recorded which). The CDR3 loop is CASSLTGSKNIQYF. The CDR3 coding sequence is TGTGCCAGCAGTTTAACAGGGTCCAAAAACATTCAGTACTTC. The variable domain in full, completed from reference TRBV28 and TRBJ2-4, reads DVKVTQSSRYLVKRTGEKVFLECVQDMDHENMFWYRQDPGLGLRLIYFSYDVKMKEKGDIPEGYSVSREKKERFSLILESASTNQTSMYLCASSLTGSKNIQYFGAGTRLSVL.